This T cell receptor beta chain was captured in a study of blood T cells in healthy people across ages. Study-wide results and caveats: Diversity was higher, and naive CD4+ cells more numerous, in long-lived donors than in aged donors. Per million T cells, the diversity of TCR beta decreased roughly linearly as age advanced.

Sample donors were healthy Caucasian individuals that came from Russia, aged roughly 6 to 95. Per sample, extraction of total RNA gave at least 5 micrograms in every case. For this clonotype: Antigen specificity is unknown.

V lost 2 bases to trimming and J lost 6 bases, with 15 bases between them. The CDR3 loop spans 15 amino acids. Germline CDR1 SGHRS, CDR2 YFSETQ. Alongside a J-beta primer mix, a sample-barcoded 5' primer served in a second PCR lasting about 6 to 12 cycles. MiXCR was run by TCRdb on the 5' RACE reads, yielding one entry per CDR3 protein. The sample yields roughly 1.6 million distinct CDR3 sequences, 30% to 35% seen once. The V and J genes are TRBV5-1 and TRBJ2-1, with D possibly being TRBD2 (6 bases). This TCR was recovered from a woman in her 30s in good health. The sample was blood. The CDR3 DNA reads TGCGCCAGCAGCTTCGGAGGAGGGCAGTTCAATGAGCAGTTCTTC. This codes for CASSFGGGQFNEQFF. Full variable domain (missing parts from reference TRBV5-1 and TRBJ2-1): KAGVTQTPRYLIKTRGQQVTLSCSPISGHRSVSWYQQTPGQGLQFLFEYFSETQRNKGNFPGRFSGRQFSNSRSEMNVSTLELGDSALYLCASSFGGGQFNEQFFGPGTRLTVL.